Following are 16 T cell receptor beta chains from one sample sequenced in a study of blood T cell repertoires in COVID-19 (dated by TCRdb to the early 2020s). Library preparation was by the immunoSEQ multiplex PCR assay. TCRdb provides this immuneACCESS table in a form limited to in-frame rearrangements. Some clones are lacking; in checked studies, under half of them reflect an unresolved V gene, and why the rest are absent is not known. This sample gives about 340,000 clones in total; approximately 82% of them show up just once. About 2.7% of the sample belongs to the ten largest clones. The sample taken for sequencing was peripheral blood. The receptors originated from a man aged 25 to 45 with active or convalescent COVID-19.

The chain employs TRBV10-3 and TRBJ1-1; weak D call: TRBD1 (6 bases). The CDR3 runs to 12 residues. Trimming removed 5 bases from V and 6 bases from J, with 10 bases in between. From germline, CDR1 is ENHRY and CDR2 SYGVKD. The CDR3: CAISMTGSEAFF. The CDR3 coding sequence is TGTGCCATCAGTATGACAGGCTCTGAAGCTTTCTTT.

The chain uses TRBV19 and TRBJ1-1, with D tentatively TRBD1 (6 bases). The CDR3 is made up of 14 amino acids. V shed 7 bases and J shed 1 base, with 13 bases lying between them. The germline gives CDR1 LNHDA, CDR2 SQIVND (reference sequence). This CDR3 reads CASTTLTGNTEAFF. CDR3 coding DNA: TGTGCCAGTACTACCCTGACAGGGAACACTGAAGCTTTCTTT.

This clone appeared a few times. This CDR3 reads CASSSGLAGGYEQYF. CDR3 nucleotide sequence: TGTGCCAGCAGCTCGGGACTAGCGGGGGGGTACGAGCAGTACTTC. V usage is TRBV5-4 and J usage is TRBJ2-7; 16 positions agree with TRBD2. Per germline, CDR1 SGHNT and CDR2 YYREEE (reference sequence). This CDR3 spans 15 amino acids. The J segment lost 4 bases and the V segment lost 3 bases, leaving 1 base of the junction unmatched.

DNA for the CDR3: TGTGCCAGCAGCCACGCGGGCCCGGGGAATCAGCCCCAGCATTTT. Its protein product is CASSHAGPGNQPQHF. V and J are TRBV6-5 and TRBJ1-5; D gene uncertain. Germline V gene sequence: CDR1 MNHEY, CDR2 SVGAGI. Trimming shortened V by 6 bases and J by 4 bases, and 16 bases separated the two germline ends. The CDR3 spans 15 residues.

The chain couples TRBV6-5 to TRBJ2-1; TRBD2 agrees at 9 bases. V lost 4 bases and J lost 1; bases outside the gene matches: 2. Germline V gene lookup returns CDR1 MNHEY and CDR2 SVGAGI. The CDR3 is 15 residues long. In DNA, the CDR3 is TGTGCCAGCAGTTGGGCGGGGGGGTCCTACAATGAGCAGTTCTTC. Protein sequence: CASSWAGGSYNEQFF.

The chain employs TRBV11-3 and TRBJ2-7; D is possibly TRBD1 (5 bases). Trimming removed 5 bases from V and 1 base from J, with 21 bases in between. This CDR3 has 17 residues. Germline V gene sequence: CDR1 SGHNT, CDR2 YENEEA. CDR3 in amino acids: CASSPGAQVYISYEQYF. Written as DNA, the CDR3 is TGTGCCAGCAGCCCTGGGGCCCAGGTTTATATTTCCTACGAGCAGTACTTC.

V is TRBV5-8 and J is TRBJ2-5; no clear D gene. The CDR3 runs to 13 residues. Deletions cut 0 bases from V and 5 bases from J, with 8 bases between. CDR1 is SGHTS, CDR2 YDEGEE, per germline. CDR3 DNA sequence: TGTGCCAGCAGCTTGGGCCAGTGGGAGACCCAGTACTTC. Protein product: CASSLGQWETQYF.

The rearrangement joins TRBV5-4 to TRBJ2-2, with D possibly TRBD1 on 5 matching bases. Deletions cut 3 bases from V and 0 bases from J, with 9 bases between. This CDR3 is built from 15 residues. The germline V gene has CDR1 SGHNT and CDR2 YYREEE (reference sequence). CDR3 sequence: CASSYGAPNTGELFF. CDR3 nucleotides: TGTGCCAGCAGCTATGGGGCACCGAACACCGGGGAGCTGTTTTTT. Filled out from reference TRBV5-4 and TRBJ2-2, the complete variable domain reads ETGVTQSPTHLIKTRGQQVTLRCSSQSGHNTVSWYQQALGQGPQFIFQYYREEENGRGNFPPRFSGLQFPNYSSELNVNALELDDSALYLCASSYGAPNTGELFFGEGSRLTVL.

The rearrangement links TRBV7-9 to TRBJ1-1; 8 positions match TRBD1. In germline, CDR1 is SEHNR, CDR2 FQNEAQ (reference sequence). This CDR3 is 14 amino acids long. With 6 bases clipped from V and 2 bases from J, the junction kept 5 bases outside the gene matches. CDR3 nucleotides: TGTGCCAGCAGGTGGACAGGGTTAAACACTGAAGCTTTCTTT. Translated, it gives CASRWTGLNTEAFF.

This chain uses TRBV5-1 with TRBJ2-4; 10 bases are a match to TRBD1. Looked up from germline, CDR1 is SGHRS and CDR2 is YFSETQ. The ends lost 0 bases at V and 0 bases at J; junction bases unmatched: 9. The CDR3 loop spans 19 amino acids. DNA of the CDR3: TGCGCCAGCAGCTTGGACTTGAGACAGGGGGCTTTAGCCAAAAACATTCAGTACTTC. This gives the protein CASSLDLRQGALAKNIQYF.

The rearrangement uses TRBV2 and TRBJ1-1; 11 bases line up with TRBD1. With V trimmed by 8 bases and J by 6 bases, 5 bases remained unmatched. Per the germline V gene, CDR1 is SNHLY and CDR2 is FYNNEI. The CDR3 spans 13 residues. The CDR3 nucleotides are TGTGCCAGCGGAGGACAGGGGGCGTCTGAAGCTTTCTTT. Its translation: CASGGQGASEAFF. Complete variable domain (other parts from reference TRBV2 and TRBJ1-1): EPEVTQTPSHQVTQMGQEVILRCVPISNHLYFYWYRQILGQKVEFLVSFYNNEISEKSEIFDDQFSVERPDGSNFTLKIRSTKLEDSAMYFCASGGQGASEAFFGQGTRLTVV.

The CDR3 reads CAISAGDRGTGELFF. The CDR3 bases are TGTGCCATCAGTGCGGGGGACAGGGGCACCGGGGAGCTGTTTTTT. The chain joins TRBV10-3 to TRBJ2-2; 10 bases are shared with TRBD1. Germline CDR1 and CDR2: ENHRY and SYGVKD. The ends lost 4 bases at V and 4 bases at J; junction bases unmatched: 3. The CDR3 is 15 residues long.

As for this clone: The identical CDR3 is also encoded by other nucleotide sequences in the sample. V gene TRBV19 combines with J gene TRBJ1-2; TRBD1 matches 7 bases. Looked up from germline, CDR1 is LNHDA and CDR2 is SQIVND (reference sequence). The CDR3 is 14 residues long. V was clipped by 4 bases and J by 2 bases; unmatched bases: 4. CDR3 bases: TGTGCCAGTAGTACCGACAGGGCAAACTATGGCTACACCTTC. Protein: CASSTDRANYGYTF.

The genes are TRBV7-2 and TRBJ2-1; D possibly corresponds to TRBD2 (6 bases). Trimming removed 2 bases from V and 1 base from J, with 9 bases in between. The CDR3 extends over 15 amino acids. CDR1 SGHTA and CDR2 FQGNSA come from the germline V gene. CDR3 protein: CASSLLGGSYNEQFF. The DNA of the CDR3 is TGTGCCAGCAGCTTATTGGGGGGTTCCTACAATGAGCAGTTCTTC.

The chain couples TRBV6-5 to TRBJ2-3, with a possible D match to TRBD1 (6 bases). Trimming stripped 4 bases from V and 2 bases from J, with 16 bases between. This CDR3 has 16 amino acids. The germline V gene has CDR1 MNHEY and CDR2 SVGAGI. The CDR3 coding sequence is TGTGCCAGCAGTTTTTTAGGACAGACGCTCACAGATACGCAGTATTTT. Amino acids: CASSFLGQTLTDTQYF.

The chain recombines TRBV5-1 with TRBJ2-1; 9 positions agree with TRBD1. The germline V gene has CDR1 SGHRS and CDR2 YFSETQ. The CDR3 is 15 amino acids. J lost 2 bases, V lost 3 bases, and 3 bases had no gene match. For the CDR3, the DNA is TGCGCCAGCAGCTCCGGGACAGGGCCCTACAATGAGCAGTTCTTC. Translated, it gives CASSSGTGPYNEQFF.